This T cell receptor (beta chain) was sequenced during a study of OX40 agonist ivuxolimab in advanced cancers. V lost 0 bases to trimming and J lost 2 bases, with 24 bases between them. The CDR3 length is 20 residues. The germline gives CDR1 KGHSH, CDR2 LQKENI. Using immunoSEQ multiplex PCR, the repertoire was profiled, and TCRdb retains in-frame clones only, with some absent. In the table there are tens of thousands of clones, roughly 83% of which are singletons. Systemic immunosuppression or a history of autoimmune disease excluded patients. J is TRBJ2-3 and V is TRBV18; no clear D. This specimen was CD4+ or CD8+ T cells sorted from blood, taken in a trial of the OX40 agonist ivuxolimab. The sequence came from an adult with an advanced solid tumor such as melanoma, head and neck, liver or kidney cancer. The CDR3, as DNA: TGTGCCAGCTCACCACCGGGGTCTCGAAGGGCCCTCTTAAACACAGATACGCAGTATTTT. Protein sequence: CASSPPGSRRALLNTDTQYF.